This T cell receptor beta chain was recorded in a study of Ad26.COV2.S vaccination and SARS-CoV-2 variants (dated by TCRdb to the early 2020s). Context from the whole study: Donors in the vaccine arm were drawn from COV1001, a multicentre, randomized, double-blind, placebo-controlled phase I-IIa trial testing Ad26.COV2.S in healthy adults. Investigators did not know the trial group allocation while performing experiments and assessing outcomes. A total of around 32 samples were included in the TCR-sequenced set, comprising about 20 Ad26.COV2.S vaccine recipients, 5 placebo recipients and 8 SARS-CoV-2 convalescent individuals. Sequencing of the TCRbeta repertoire served to evaluate the specificity and breadth of SARS-CoV-2-reactive T cell receptors following Ad26.COV2.S vaccination. Participants in the trial were split at random into five groups of five each, receiving low-dose or high-dose Ad26.COV2.S once or twice, or else placebo on both occasions. Ad26.COV2.S was administered intramuscularly at a dose of 5x10^10 or 1x10^11 viral particles, either as one shot or as two shots given 56 days apart.

TCRbeta CDR3 regions were sequenced with the immunoSEQ Assay. After extraction, genomic DNA underwent amplification by bias-controlled multiplex PCR, followed by high-throughput sequencing. In the original analysis: To quantify the absolute abundance of each unique TCRbeta CDR3 region, sequences were collapsed and filtered. Usable DNA was measured by amplifying reference genes present in all nucleated cells, and TCRbeta template counts were normalized to that usable DNA to estimate T cell fraction. Repertoire TCRs were annotated as SARS-CoV-2-specific by exact matching of V gene, CDR3 amino acid sequence and J gene to a known reactive TCR set. The reference SARS-CoV-2 TCR set came from MIRA and was filtered for enrichment in COVID-19-positive ImmuneCODE repertoires, removing public or cross-reactive TCRs. Using the MIRA antigens, annotated TCRs were further analysed by specific ORF or by position within an ORF. Breadth was defined as annotated unique rearrangements over total unique productive rearrangements; depth was the summed frequency of those rearrangements. Two-sided Wilcoxon rank-sum tests were applied when comparing TCR breadth between groups. TCRdb provides this immuneACCESS table in a form limited to in-frame rearrangements. Some clones are lacking; in checked studies, under half of them reflect an unresolved V gene, and why the rest are absent is not known. The D gene and trimming were derived from the DNA, and the V and J assignments and clone size from that table. The sample data list about 240,000 clones, and around 87% of these were observed just once. Together, the top ten hold roughly 10% of the sample.

Overall study outcomes, separate from this receptor: According to the authors, total T cell responses may have been underestimated by the TCR breadth and depth analyses. After vaccination, spike-specific CD8+ and CD4+ T cell responses were reported to show substantial breadth. Vaccine and placebo recipients had comparable non-spike TCR breadth, which fits with the vaccine containing only spike. Ad26.COV2.S recipients had higher spike-specific TCR breadth than placebo recipients (P = 0.0014). The study lacked the statistical power to compare responses across vaccine doses or regimens.

This sample's treatment or condition label indicates: some 20 received Ad26.COV2.S at low or high dose, single or two shots; several received placebo; per-sample allocation not given. For vaccine and placebo recipients, the sequenced repertoires came from samples collected on day 63 after the first injection. Between 29 July and 7 August 2020, Cohort 1b enrolled fewer than 30 adults aged 18-55 years at one site in Boston, USA. As a vaccine, Ad26.COV2.S was a replication-incompetent adenovirus type 26 vector that expressed a prefusion-stabilized SARS-CoV-2 spike protein derived from the original Wuhan strain. Here V drops 8 bases and J drops 3 bases, and the junction holds 11 bases not matched to any gene. The CDR3 sequence holds 15 residues, the cysteine and phenylalanine included. The retained sequence is limited to the CDR3, 45 bases, with the frame set at the first base. Per the germline V gene, SQVTM is the CDR1 and ANQGSEA is the CDR2.

With respect to this clone: It has no known antigen specificity. No base quality values were provided; no much bigger clone lies one nucleotide off.

The sequence derives from a person between 18 and 59 years old who received the Ad26.COV2.S COVID-19 vaccine or a placebo. Sequences were derived from peripheral blood, sampled in a trial of Ad26.COV2.S vaccine versus placebo. The rearrangement combines TRBV29-1 with TRBJ1-2; 11 central nucleotides agree with TRBD1. The encoded CDR3 is CSTTPGQGGDYGYTF. Read as DNA, the sequence is TGCAGCACGACTCCGGGACAGGGGGGGGACTATGGCTACACCTTC. Reference TRBV29-1 and TRBJ1-2 proteins supply the regions before and after the CDR3; the full variable domain is: SAVISQKPSRDICQRGTSLTIQCQVDSQVTMMFWYRQQPGQSLTLIATANQGSEATYESGFVIDKFPISRPNLTFSTLTVSNMSPEDSSIYLCSTTPGQGGDYGYTFGSGTRLTVV.